A selection of T cell receptor beta chains follows, all from one sample in a study of blood T cells in healthy people across ages. TCRdb passed the 5' RACE reads through MiXCR, listing each CDR3 protein once. The table lists some 1.1 million distinct CDR3 sequences, roughly two fifths of them singletons, with 10% to 15% in the top ten. Sequencing was done on a sample of blood. These receptors were collected from a man between 18 and 35 years old in good health. The CDR3 runs from the conserved cysteine through the conserved F or W. Each record gives: D gene, V gene, J gene, clone size, CDR3 DNA, CDR3 protein. The D gene is left open where the match is weak. A clone size is listed for some rows: how often the clone was seen (once, few, many), or a class if it is expanded.

>NA|TRBV12-3/TRBV12-4|TRBJ2-7|NA
TGTGCCAGCAGCCGCGGTATCTACAATGAGCAGTACTTC
CASSRGIYNEQYF
>TRBD2|TRBV20-1|TRBJ2-1|NA
TGCAGTGCTAGAGACACAGCGGGGGTCATTGAGCAGTTCTTC
CSARDTAGVIEQFF
>TRBD1|TRBV4-2|TRBJ2-5|few
TGTGCCAGCAGCCAGACCCTGGGACAGCTAGAAGAGACCCAGTACTTC
CASSQTLGQLEETQYF
>TRBD2|TRBV11-1|TRBJ2-3|few
TGTGCCAGCAGCTTAAAATTAGCGGGGGCCGGCACAGATACGCAGTATTTT
CASSLKLAGAGTDTQYF
>NA|TRBV20-1|TRBJ1-1|once
TGCAGTGCTAGGACGGGGGGGGTCAGCACTGAAGCTTTCTTT
CSARTGGVSTEAFF
>NA|TRBV11-2|TRBJ2-3|NA
TGTGCCAGCAGCCCAATCTCGGACAGCACAGATACGCAGTATTTT
CASSPISDSTDTQYF
>NA|TRBV12-3/TRBV12-4|TRBJ2-1|few
TGTGCCAGCAGTTTTTCGGGGCAAAACAATGAGCAGTTCTTC
CASSFSGQNNEQFF
>NA|TRBV11-2|TRBJ1-6|NA
TGTGCCAGCAGCTTCTTTACAGATTCACCCCTCCACTTT
CASSFFTDSPLHF
>TRBD1|TRBV7-8|TRBJ1-2|NA
TGTGCCAGCAGCCGCCAGACCGGACAGGGTTACTATGGCTACACCTTC
CASSRQTGQGYYGYTF
>TRBD1|TRBV12-3/TRBV12-4|TRBJ2-4|NA
TGTGCCAGCAGTTCCTCCGGGACAGGGAGGGTTCTAGCCAAAAACATTCAGTACTTC
CASSSSGTGRVLAKNIQYF
>NA|TRBV7-2|TRBJ2-5|few
TGTGCCAGCAGGTCCGGGAGTAAAGAAGAGACCCAGTACTTC
CASRSGSKEETQYF
>TRBD1|TRBV4-2|TRBJ2-2|NA
TGTGCCAGCAGCCAAGGGGACAGGGGAACCGGGGAGCTGTTTTTT
CASSQGDRGTGELFF
>TRBD1|TRBV6-1|TRBJ2-7|few
TGTGCCAGCAGCCTGACTTACCAAGGACAGGGTCGGTATGAGCAGTACTTC
CASSLTYQGQGRYEQYF
>TRBD1|TRBV5-1|TRBJ2-7|NA
TGCGCCAGCAGCCCGACAGGGGAATTTTCCTCCTACAATGAGCAGTACTTC
CASSPTGEFSSYNEQYF
>NA|TRBV12-3/TRBV12-4|TRBJ1-2|few
TGTGCCAGCAGTATCTCATCCGGGGGACCTGGGTATGGCTACACCTTC
CASSISSGGPGYGYTF
>NA|TRBV6-2/TRBV6-3|TRBJ2-3|few
TGTGCCAGCACCGAAAAGGCTTCCAGAGCTACAGATACGCAGTATTTT
CASTEKASRATDTQYF
>NA|TRBV5-8|TRBJ1-5|NA
TGTGCCAGCGGCTCCGGCAGGGAATATCAGCCCCAGCATTTT
CASGSGREYQPQHF
>TRBD1|TRBV5-1|TRBJ2-3|NA
TGCGCCAGCAGCTTTTCCAGGGGGCCAGATACGCAGTATTTT
CASSFSRGPDTQYF
>NA|TRBV7-2|TRBJ2-4|few
TGTGCCAGCAGCATCTCCCTTCGACTCAAAAACATTCAGTACTTC
CASSISLRLKNIQYF
>TRBD1|TRBV20-1|TRBJ1-1|NA
TGCAGTGCTACTAACCGGGACAGGGGGGGAACTGAAGCTTTCTTT
CSATNRDRGGTEAFF
>NA|TRBV20-1|TRBJ1-4|few
TGCAGTGCTAGGGGGCCTCCCTTAACAGCTAATGAAAAACTGTTTTTT
CSARGPPLTANEKLFF
>NA|TRBV6-5|TRBJ2-2|NA
TGTGCCAGCAGTTACTCCGGGGGGCGGGCCGCCGGGGAGCTGTTTTTT
CASSYSGGRAAGELFF
>NA|TRBV9|TRBJ2-7|few
TGTGCCAGCTACGAGCAGTACTTC
CASYEQYF
>TRBD1|TRBV5-1|TRBJ2-1|NA
TGCGCCAGCAGCTTGACACCGGGACAGGGAAAGAATGAGCAGTTCTTC
CASSLTPGQGKNEQFF
>NA|TRBV6-6|TRBJ2-3|few
TGTGCCAGCAGTTACTCGTCCGGGGGCTTAACAGATACGCAGTATTTT
CASSYSSGGLTDTQYF
>TRBD1|TRBV5-6|TRBJ2-3|NA
TGTGCCAGCAGCTTACTACAGGGGGCCGGCACAGATACGCAGTATTTT
CASSLLQGAGTDTQYF
>NA|TRBV27|TRBJ1-6|few
TGTGCCAGCAGCCAAGGACCGCCTAAATATAATTCACCCCTCCACTTT
CASSQGPPKYNSPLHF
>NA|TRBV29-1|TRBJ2-3|NA
TGCAGCGTAACAGGTCCTAGCACAGATATGCAGTATTTT
CSVTGPSTDMQYF
>NA|TRBV12-3/TRBV12-4|TRBJ1-2|NA
TGTGCCAGCAGTCCCCCCGGGGTTAATGGCTACACCTTC
CASSPPGVNGYTF
>NA|TRBV3-1|TRBJ1-2|NA
TGTGCCAGCAGCCAAGAGGCTATCCTTTTACCGGATGGCTACACCTTC
CASSQEAILLPDGYTF
>TRBD2|TRBV29-1|TRBJ2-5|few
TGCAGCGCTGTGAGCGGGGGCTCGAGGAATGAGCAGTACTTC
CSAVSGGSRNEQYF
>NA|TRBV9|TRBJ1-1|NA
TGTGCCAGCAGCTCAAGCAGGACGCCAGGAGTGTTAGGGAACACTGAAGCTTTCTTT
CASSSSRTPGVLGNTEAFF
>TRBD1|TRBV2|TRBJ2-6|few
TGTGCCAGCTCGGACAGGTCGAGCTCTGGGGCCAACGTCCTGACTTTC
CASSDRSSSGANVLTF
>NA|TRBV21-1|TRBJ1-5|NA
TGTGCCAGCAGCAAAGCGCGGAGTACAGTCAATAGCAATCAGCCCCAGCATTTT
CASSKARSTVNSNQPQHF
>NA|TRBV7-2|TRBJ2-5|NA
TGTGCCAGCAGCTTAGGACGGATTCTCCAAGAGACCCAGTACTTC
CASSLGRILQETQYF
>NA|TRBV10-3|TRBJ2-5|NA
TGTGCCATCAGGGAAAAACAAGAGACCCGGTACTTC
CAIREKQETRYF
>TRBD1|TRBV20-1|TRBJ1-2|NA
TGCAGTGTCAGGGGGATAGACTATGGCTACACCTTC
CSVRGIDYGYTF
>NA|TRBV20-1|TRBJ1-2|NA
TGCAGTGCTAGAGATATAACAAGTTCCGATTATGGCTACACCTTC
CSARDITSSDYGYTF
>NA|TRBV18|TRBJ2-1|once
TGTGCCAGCTCACCTCAACCGGGTGGCGATGAGCAGTTCTTC
CASSPQPGGDEQFF
>NA|TRBV5-6|TRBJ2-1|many
TGTGCCAGCAGCTTCGGCCCGACTGAGCACAATGAGCAGTTCTTC
CASSFGPTEHNEQFF
>TRBD1|TRBV3-1|TRBJ2-3|NA
TGTGCCAGCAGCCAAGGTTCGTCCGGACAGGGGGTTGCAGATACGCAGTATTTT
CASSQGSSGQGVADTQYF
>NA|TRBV27|TRBJ2-1|NA
TGTGCCAGCATCCCCCGGGGGCAGGGGCCCTACAATGAGCAGTTCTTC
CASIPRGQGPYNEQFF
>NA|TRBV20-1|TRBJ1-2|many
TGCAGTGCCCTATTCCCCAAGAACTATGGCTACACCTTC
CSALFPKNYGYTF
>TRBD2|TRBV12-3/TRBV12-4|TRBJ2-1|few
TGTGCCAGCAGTTTAGCGGGGGGGTTCAATGAGCAGTTCTTC
CASSLAGGFNEQFF
>TRBD1|TRBV20-1|TRBJ2-7|few
TGCAGTGCTAGTGCCCAGGACAGGGCGGACTACGAGCAGTACTTC
CSASAQDRADYEQYF
>TRBD1|TRBV20-1|TRBJ1-2|NA
TGCAGTACTAACAGGGGGGTCTATGGCTACACCTTC
CSTNRGVYGYTF
>NA|TRBV20-1|TRBJ1-2|NA
TGCAGTGCTAGAGATGAATATGGGGGGCTTTGCACCTTC
CSARDEYGGLCTF
>NA|TRBV7-2|TRBJ2-7|NA
TGTGCCAGCAGCTTAGCGGCGGGGGCCTACAATGAGCAGTACTTC
CASSLAAGAYNEQYF
>TRBD1|TRBV20-1|TRBJ2-1|NA
TGCAGTGCTATTAAGGGGGCCTCCTACAATGAGCAGTTCTTC
CSAIKGASYNEQFF
>TRBD2|TRBV27|TRBJ2-2|NA
TGTGCCAGCAGTGTAGCGGGGGGGCAACTCGCCGGGGAGCTGTTTTTT
CASSVAGGQLAGELFF
>NA|TRBV5-1|TRBJ2-6|few
TGCGCCAGCAGCTTGGGGGATACTCTGGGGGCCAACGTCCTGACTTTC
CASSLGDTLGANVLTF
>NA|TRBV10-3|TRBJ1-1|few
TGTGCCACGCGGACGGTGAACACTGAAGCTTTCTTT
CATRTVNTEAFF
>NA|TRBV20-1|TRBJ1-2|once
TGCAGTGCTAGAGAGAACAGGGAAGGAGGAGGCTACACCTTC
CSARENREGGGYTF
>NA|TRBV6-1|TRBJ1-5|NA
TGTGCCAGCAGTCCCCATTGGGGCAGATTCGATCAGCCCCAGCATTTT
CASSPHWGRFDQPQHF
>NA|TRBV20-1|TRBJ2-3|NA
TGCAGTGCTAGACCGCGGGGCCAAGTAAGAGATACGCAGTATTTT
CSARPRGQVRDTQYF
>NA|TRBV7-2|TRBJ1-2|NA
TGTGCCAGCAGCTTAAGCGGGACGGGGCTTGCTGGCTACACCTTC
CASSLSGTGLAGYTF
>NA|TRBV20-1|TRBJ1-1|few
TGCAGTGCCCCAGAACGGGGGCGGAACACTGAAGCTTTCTTT
CSAPERGRNTEAFF
>NA|TRBV10-3|TRBJ1-5|few
TGTGCCATCAGTGAGTCGAGGGGCGTGGTGGGTCAGCCCCAGCATTTT
CAISESRGVVGQPQHF
>TRBD1|TRBV9|TRBJ2-3|few
TGTGCCAGCAGCGCCTGGACAGGGGAGAGCACAGATACGCAGTATTTT
CASSAWTGESTDTQYF
>NA|TRBV6-2/TRBV6-3|TRBJ2-7|NA
TGTGCCAGCATCCCAAATTTCTCCTACAATGAGCAGTACTTC
CASIPNFSYNEQYF